This TCR beta chain was obtained from a study of cytotoxic CD8 clonotypes in ibrutinib-treated CLL. Study summary: Averaging across samples gave roughly 280,000 productive templates and more than 80,000 productive rearrangements.

This CDR3 spans 17 amino acids. V was clipped by 0 bases and J by 0 bases, with 12 bases between them. Looked up from germline, CDR1 is MGHRA and CDR2 is YSYEKL. Generated by immunoSEQ multiplex PCR, the TCRdb table keeps only in-frame clones and is missing some. Here the sample spans about 310,000 clones, 70% to 80% being singletons. The chain employs TRBV4-1 and TRBJ1-3; D remains ambiguous. The sequencing here drew on PBMCs, taken before ibrutinib treatment. The clonotype originates from a human donor with chronic lymphocytic leukemia. CDR3: CASSQEWRDSSGNTIYF. The CDR3 nucleotides are TGCGCCAGCAGCCAAGAGTGGCGGGATAGCTCTGGAAACACCATATATTTT.